The next 14 T cell receptor beta chains were all read from a single sample in a study of STAT5B mutations in CD4+ large granular lymphocyte leukemia. Clones were read by immunoSEQ multiplex PCR, and TCRdb kept only the in-frame ones, dropping some. The sample has approximately 20,000 clones, approximately 70% seen once. Sequencing input: CD4+ T cells from blood buffy coats. The receptor source for this set is a human donor in good health.

The chain joins TRBV29-1 to TRBJ2-7; D tentatively reads TRBD1 or TRBD2 (5 bases each). The germline V and J ends were trimmed by 7 bases and 4 bases, with 11 bases remaining between them. Germline values: CDR1 SQVTM, CDR2 ANQGSEA. The CDR3 spans 11 residues. This chain's CDR3 is CSAGTQYEQYF. The CDR3 DNA is TGCAGCGCTGGGACCCAGTACGAGCAGTACTTC.

The V gene is TRBV4-1, the J gene TRBJ2-5; either TRBD1 or TRBD2 may fit D (6 bases each). TRBJ2-7 matches the DNA end more closely, so the J call is doubtful. Germline CDR1 MGHRA, CDR2 YSYEKL. This CDR3 contains 20 residues. The CDR3 loop is CASSLGSKGYGGGSLYEQYF. The CDR3 DNA is TGCGCCAGCAGCCTCGGGAGCAAAGGGTATGGGGGCGGATCCTTGTACGAGCAGTACTTC.

This chain links TRBV7-2 with TRBJ1-2; 7 nucleotides line up with TRBD1. The CDR3 spans 17 residues. V shed 5 bases and J 0 bases; nucleotides not matched to a gene: 12. Germline CDR1 reads SGHTA; CDR2 reads FQGNSA. The CDR3 loop is CASSPRTGALTNYGYTF. In DNA, the CDR3 is TGTGCCAGCAGCCCCAGGACAGGCGCTTTAACTAACTATGGCTACACCTTC.

The rearrangement links TRBV7-6 to TRBJ2-1; D call uncertain. The CDR3 consists of 11 residues. In germline, CDR1 is SGHVS, CDR2 FNYEAQ. V was cut by 4 bases and J by 7 bases, with 5 bases left in between. CDR3 sequence reads: CASSSENEQFF. The CDR3 DNA follows: TGTGCCAGCAGCTCGGAGAATGAGCAGTTCTTC.

The J gene is TRBJ2-2, the V gene TRBV19; a possible D gene is TRBD1 (5 bases). CDR3 size: 15 residues. Trimming pared 3 bases from V and 2 bases from J, leaving 10 bases between. CDR1 is LNHDA and CDR2 is SQIVND in the germline V gene (reference sequence). DNA of the CDR3: TGTGCCAGTAGTATTAGTCAGGGAAACACCGGGGAGCTGTTTTTT. Translated: CASSISQGNTGELFF.

This chain joins TRBV28 and TRBJ1-2, with TRBD1 as a possible D gene (5 bases). The CDR3 has 15 amino acids. The ends were cut back, 5 bases at V and 3 bases at J, with 16 bases in the middle. Germline V gene lookup returns CDR1 MDHEN and CDR2 SYDVKM. The CDR3 is CASSGPVTEDYGYTF. Here the CDR3 DNA reads TGTGCCAGCAGTGGCCCCGTGACAGAGGACTATGGCTACACCTTC.

This chain joins TRBV19 and TRBJ1-1; D call uncertain. This CDR3 spans 13 amino acids. V was pared by 5 bases and J by 1 base, with 8 bases between. Looked up from germline, CDR1 is LNHDA and CDR2 is SQIVND (reference sequence). The DNA for the CDR3 is TGTGCCAGTAGTGGTGGCCAGAACACTGAAGCTTTCTTT. The encoded protein is CASSGGQNTEAFF. The full variable domain, its missing parts supplied by reference TRBV19 and TRBJ1-1, is DGGITQSPKYLFRKEGQNVTLSCEQNLNHDAMYWYRQDPGQGLRLIYYSQIVNDFQKGDIAEGYSVSREKKESFPLTVTSAQKNPTAFYLCASSGGQNTEAFFGQGTRLTVV.

The gene calls are TRBV11-3 and TRBJ2-2; no clear D gene. V lost 2 bases and J 2 bases, leaving 6 bases between the germline ends. From germline, CDR1 is SGHNT and CDR2 YENEEA. This CDR3 is built from 14 residues. The CDR3 reads CASSLSSNTGELFF. DNA for the CDR3: TGTGCCAGCAGCTTAAGCAGTAACACCGGGGAGCTGTTTTTT. Variable domain in full (rest from reference TRBV11-3 and TRBJ2-2): EAGVVQSPRYKIIEKKQPVAFWCNPISGHNTLYWYLQNLGQGPELLIRYENEEAVDDSQLPKDRFSAERLKGVDSTLKIQPAELGDSAVYLCASSLSSNTGELFFGEGSRLTVL.

V is TRBV10-2 and J is TRBJ1-2; D unresolved. V lost 3 bases and J 4 bases, leaving 3 bases between the germline ends. Germline V gene sequence: CDR1 WSHSY, CDR2 SAAADI. The CDR3 totals 11 residues. The CDR3 is CASSDSYGYTF. In nucleotides, the CDR3 is TGCGCCAGCAGTGATAGCTATGGCTACACCTTC.

The CDR3 DNA follows: TGTGCCAGCTCCGAGGGGAACTATGGCTACACCTTC. Its protein product is CASSEGNYGYTF. The V gene is TRBV18, the J gene TRBJ1-2; possible D gene TRBD1, 5 bases. Trimming pared 6 bases from V and 2 bases from J, leaving 7 bases between. Germline CDR1 and CDR2: KGHSH and LQKENI. This CDR3 has 12 amino acids.

The chain joins TRBV6-5 to TRBJ2-7, with TRBD1 as a possible D gene (6 bases). From germline, CDR1 is MNHEY and CDR2 SVGAGI. Trimming left V 0 bases short and J 7 bases short, with 7 bases between. CDR3 size: 12 residues. The CDR3, as DNA: TGTGCCAGCAGTTACTCAGGGGGAGAGCAGTACTTC. This encodes CASSYSGGEQYF.

The chain recombines TRBV6-5 with TRBJ2-3, with a weak D call TRBD2 (5 bases). The CDR3 is 14 amino acids. Germline CDR1 MNHEY, CDR2 SVGAGI. The V and J ends lost 6 bases and 2 bases respectively, with 12 bases between them. As DNA, the CDR3 is TGTGCCAGCAGGGGGAGAGGGTTCACAGATACGCAGTATTTT. This encodes CASRGRGFTDTQYF.

The chain employs TRBV6-5 and TRBJ1-6; 8 nucleotides align to TRBD1. CDR1 and CDR2 from the germline V gene are MNHEY and SVGAGI. The V and J ends lost 0 bases and 14 bases, in that order; junction bases with no gene match: 12. This CDR3 is built from 16 residues. CDR3 bases: TGTGCCAGCAGTTACTCTTTTGCGTGGGGACAGGTAGCCCTCCACTTT. This translates into CASSYSFAWGQVALHF.

The V call is TRBV6-1, the J call TRBJ1-1; D gene unclear. The CDR3 runs 12 residues. Germline V gene lookup returns CDR1 MNHNS and CDR2 SASEGT. Trimming removed 4 bases from V and 7 bases from J, with 10 bases in between. DNA of the CDR3: TGTGCCAGCAGTGGGTTCTCAGGTGAAGCTTTCTTT. Translating gives CASSGFSGEAFF.